This record concerns one T cell receptor beta chain sequence. Sequencing was performed with immunoSEQ multiplex PCR; in TCRdb, only in-frame clones are kept and a portion is missing. The table lists 4,900 or so clones, 73% of them singletons. This CDR3 has 13 residues. V shed 2 bases and J shed 7 bases, with 11 bases lying between them. The germline V gene encodes CDR1 SGHTA and CDR2 FQGNSA. The data stem from a study of blood T cell repertoires in COVID-19. The wider study: Sites in the United States, Italy and Spain provided acute and convalescent COVID-19 samples.

The genes are TRBV7-2 and TRBJ1-2; D might be TRBD1 (5 bases). This receptor was identified in a human donor in a cohort sampled during active COVID-19. Source material: peripheral blood. The CDR3 DNA reads TGTGCCAGCAGCTTACAATACAGGCGTGGCTACACCTTC. This codes for CASSLQYRRGYTF.